Given below is one T cell receptor beta chain in context. This clone has only a few counts. Its antigen remains unidentified. One base away there is no much larger clone; base qualities are not given. Germline trimming amounts to 3 bases on V and 6 bases on J, with 10 as the count of junction bases outside the gene matches. The germline V gene supplies CDR1 SGDLS and CDR2 YYNGEE. CDR3 length: 15 amino acids, cysteine to phenylalanine. CDR3 DNA is the only sequence kept; it has 45 bases, read in frame from the first base. This sample is part of a study of cytomegalovirus exposure and HLA in healthy donors (dated by TCRdb to about 2017). About the full investigation: In an earlier analysis of approximately 640 of the donors, roughly 300 Gb of sequence data and 100 million or so unique TCR beta sequences from 180 million or so T cells were reported. Among 350 to 400 genotyped donors of the cohort, an average of approximately 250,000 unique TCR beta nucleotide sequences were sequenced per donor, about a sixth of them non-productive. A later genetic analysis took genome-wide SNP genotypes for about 60% of the roughly 670 donors and used that subset as a discovery cohort. Besides the first cohort of around 670 subjects, a separate validation cohort made up of about 120 different subjects was used. To predict cytomegalovirus infection status, the study brought together high-throughput TCR immunosequencing, statistical association of individual TCRs with disease status, and machine learning. The study used immunosequencing to profile the T cell repertoires of approximately 650 subjects and linked those repertoires to cytomegalovirus serostatus. Rather than using new phenotypic data, the later analysis identified candidate immune exposures from TCR beta sequences and from how often those sequences occurred across donors. In a later analysis, previously published TCR beta repertoires from 500 to 750 donors were re-analyzed and high-resolution HLA genotyping was added so that TCR occurrence patterns could be studied. Approximately 330 gigabases of sequencing data and 70 million to 100 million unique TCR sequences made up an early release that covered under 750 HLA-typed donors. The genetic ancestry cluster associated with self-reported Caucasian donors included roughly four fifths of the 300 to 450 genotyped donors. Donor age, sex, ethnicity and CMV serostatus were compiled together with the repertoire data. Both class I and class II loci were covered by HLA typing, at four-digit resolution. The study aimed to test whether cataloging public T cell receptors could reveal signatures of past pathogen exposure. All discovery cohort repertoires had been generated on a single sequencing platform. Five DR-DQ haplotypes were treated as single units for association and clustering because of strong linkage in the cohort. In an earlier analysis of over 550 of the donors, high-throughput TCR beta sequencing was used to judge whether each TCR beta V gene segment behaved as functional or pseudogenic. Typing coverage varied by locus: roughly 629-640 donors for A, B, C, DRB1 and DQB1; roughly 520 for DQA1; about 590 for DPA1; approximately 470 for DPB1. The paper's findings and limits, for the study overall: In vitro tests confirmed that a few of the cytomegalovirus-associated TCR beta chains recognize cytomegalovirus antigens. V-gene and J-gene trimming of TCR beta chains was associated with a missense DCLRE1C variant in a later genetic analysis, and the association was replicated in an independent cohort. A total of 164 TCR beta chains were listed by the study as associated with cytomegalovirus. In a later genetic analysis, fewer N-insertions in productive TCRs were reported among donors in an Asian-associated ancestry cluster than the roughly 700-donor mean. The sequencing pipeline was judged likely to have produced a cluster of highly shared sequence variants as a technical artifact. A later analysis found that TCR association rates varied across HLA loci, with DRB1 alleles showing the most associated TCRs and HLA-C alleles the fewest. A later analysis associated about 17,000 TCR beta sequences with specific HLA alleles at a false discovery rate of 0.05. The presence/absence analyses assumed that sequencing depth was roughly uniform across donors, and that assumption may not be true. Several of the top co-occurrence clusters appeared to be linked to parvovirus B19, influenza, CMV and Epstein-Barr virus, according to a later analysis. A later analysis found that HLA-associated TCR beta chains were more clonally expanded and had lower generation probabilities than equally common non-associated chains. For the cohort, immune exposure information was limited to CMV serostatus. In a later analysis, most CMV-associated TCR beta chains were found to appear HLA-restricted, with HLA associations seemingly driven largely by CMV exposure. In an earlier analysis of fewer than 750 of the donors, most TCR beta V segments were observed in productive rearrangements about 90% or about 30% of the time, broadly matching IMGT annotations. Most TCR sequences were seen in very few donors, while some public TCRs were found in many individuals. Because HLA typing was missing for some donors at each locus, association tests included only the typed subset. Because counts were too low, approximately 15 rarely observed V segments, including chromosome 9 orphons, were excluded from the earlier analysis of 587 of the donors. Linkage disequilibrium might explain the correlated functional status among segregating V segments, but an unknown experimental factor could not be excluded. A further reported finding was that TCR beta sequences accurately predicted the HLA-A and HLA-B alleles for most subjects in the first cohort. According to the authors, the approach could potentially be generalized to other disease states and immunological phenotypes. Because the 87-base-pair reads could not distinguish some IMGT-functional V segments, including TRBV6-2 and TRBV6-3, those segments were excluded. In both the original and validation cohorts, the classifier was reported to diagnose cytomegalovirus status with high specificity and sensitivity. The cohort was sequenced for TCR beta chains only, and without alpha or paired-chain data the features that could be detected were limited. Strong co-occurrence of HLA alleles, especially DR and DQ, made assigning TCR associations to individual alleles difficult.

The cohort was made up of hundreds of healthy bone marrow donors. Cohort members were all nominally healthy when sampled, although unrecorded immune exposures were likely present. The donor was CMV seronegative and was included in the group of 352 seronegative cohort members. Each donor provided a peripheral blood sample, and peripheral blood mononuclear cells were used for TCR beta sequencing. Genomic DNA extraction from the blood cell samples was performed with the Qiagen DNeasy Blood Extraction Kit. Libraries were made using the immunoSEQ multiplex PCR assay. The multiplex PCR relied on a mix of 60 forward primers for TCR Vbeta segments and 13 reverse primers for TCR Jbeta segments. The CDR3 region of rearranged TCR beta genes was amplified from genomic DNA by a multiplex PCR assay. The amplified TCR beta libraries were sequenced on the Illumina HiSeq System as 87-base-pair reads. Per the original workflow: In a later analysis, some 80 million unique TCR beta chains were counted across the roughly 700 repertoires, and around 10 million of these chains were shared by at least two donors. Raw reads were error-corrected and collapsed into unique sequences with a nearest-neighbor algorithm that merged closely related sequences to remove PCR and sequencing errors. CDR3 sequences were aligned to IMGT reference sequences to assign V, D and J gene segments. Each retained sequence needed at least a six-nucleotide match to both a V gene segment and a J gene segment. A rearrangement counted as productive if the CDR3 had no stop codons and remained in frame with V and J, and every other rearrangement counted as non-productive. CDR3 was defined by IMGT convention, running from the second conserved V-encoded cysteine to the conserved J-encoded phenylalanine. Sequences without an unambiguous match to a single V gene segment were excluded from the earlier analysis of about 600 of the donors. In an earlier analysis of several hundred of the donors, V segments were called functional above 56.7% productive rearrangements and were called segregating when the between-donor standard deviation exceeded 5%. A statistical classification framework was built to diagnose cytomegalovirus status from the catalog of TCR beta chain sequences. V and J gene assignment, in a later analysis, came from comparing TCR nucleotide sequences with IMGT/GENE-DB human TR gene sequences. The TCRdist pipeline was used in a later analysis to assign CDR3 sequences and most-parsimonious VDJ recombination scenarios. A later analysis defined each TCR beta chain by its CDR3 amino acid sequence plus V-gene family, and excluded reads lacking a unique V-gene family. A later analysis removed roughly 590 highly shared, low-generation-probability nucleotide sequences to deal with suspected cross-contamination and a sequencing artifact. For each public chain, a later analysis derived a clonal expansion index from normalized ranks of inferred template counts within each repertoire. In a later analysis, generation probabilities were computed with a VDJ recombination model fitted to out-of-frame rearrangements, and the resulting probabilities were checked against IGoR. Hypergeometric tests were used in a later analysis to score TCR-TCR, TCR-HLA and TCR-CMV co-occurrence, with a repertoire-size bias correction applied to the TCR pairs. False discovery rates were estimated in a later analysis by permuting HLA or CMV assignments 20 times. A later analysis grouped co-occurring TCRs with DBSCAN, adding TCRdist sequence similarity when clustering within HLA-allele-positive subsets. Co-occurrence clustering excluded repertoires with fewer than 30,000 or more than 120,000 public chains, plus five with anomalous nucleotide sharing. The immuneACCESS repertoire file appears here via TCRdb, limited to in-frame rearrangements. These files lack a portion of the clones; in checked studies, under half of the deficit traces to unresolved V genes, and the cause of the others is not known. Clone size and the V and J calls come from that table; the DNA yielded D and trimming. Within this sample are around 180,000 clones, with around 80% of them counted one time only. Clones ranked in the top ten supply more than 0.5% of the sample.

The chain couples TRBV9 to TRBJ1-2; the central 8 bases match TRBD1. The source is a woman aged 45-65 years in good health and CMV-seronegative. The specimen sequenced was PBMCs. At the DNA level, the sequence is TGTGCCAGCAGCGCCACAGGACAGGGATTTCATGGCTACACCTTC. The resulting protein is CASSATGQGFHGYTF. Outside the CDR3, residues come from the reference TRBV9 and TRBJ1-2 proteins, so the full variable domain is: DSGVTQTPKHLITATGQRVTLRCSPRSGDLSVYWYQQSLDQGLQFLIQYYNGEERAKGNILERFSAQQFPDLHSELNLSSLELGDSALYFCASSATGQGFHGYTFGSGTRLTVV.